This T cell receptor beta chain was identified during a study of cytomegalovirus exposure and HLA in healthy donors. Study results and caveats: Excluded: some indistinguishable V segments such as TRBV6-2 and TRBV6-3. Whilst most TCR sequences proved rare, a subset of public TCRs occurred across many donors. Segments of the TCR beta V type were, in most cases, productive about 90% or about 30% of the time in an earlier analysis.

Note on this clone: Its antigen is still unknown.

The CDR3 spans 15 residues. The V end was cut by 0 bases, the J end by 5 bases, with 9 bases between. Per the germline V gene, CDR1 is SGHRS and CDR2 is YFSETQ. PCR primers comprised 60 Vbeta and 13 Jbeta primers. Assay used: immunoSEQ multiplex PCR; TCRdb lists only in-frame clones, some missing. The sample lists under 200,000 clones, 12% occurring once. The clonotype originates from a middle-aged man in good health and CMV-seropositive. V is TRBV5-1 and J is TRBJ1-6; no firm D call. What was sequenced was PBMCs. CDR3 in DNA: TGCGCCAGCAGCTTGGCCGTACAGAATAATTCACCCCTCCACTTT. Translating it yields CASSLAVQNNSPLHF. Combining the CDR3 with reference TRBV5-1 and TRBJ1-6 gives the whole variable domain KAGVTQTPRYLIKTRGQQVTLSCSPISGHRSVSWYQQTPGQGLQFLFEYFSETQRNKGNFPGRFSGRQFSNSRSEMNVSTLELGDSALYLCASSLAVQNNSPLHFGNGTRLTVT.